The 29 T cell receptor beta chains in this list originate from one sample, sequenced in a study of T-cell reconstitution after alpha-beta-depleted transplantation in children. Preparation of the TCRbeta library was carried out with unique molecular identifiers. TCRdb re-called the PCR reads through MiXCR, storing one row per CDR3 protein. This table holds 540,000 or so distinct CDR3 sequences, more than 20% found once. This sample comprised PBMCs, mostly from graft donor cells, obtained 360 days after TCRalphabeta/CD19-depleted stem cell transplant. Receptors were obtained from a boy in the first two years of life who had a stem cell transplant for acute myeloid leukemia, so the T cells may come from the graft donor.

The rearrangement links TRBV7-2 to TRBJ2-7, with a weak D call TRBD2 (5 bases). Germline CDR1 is SGHTA and CDR2 is FQGNSA. V was shortened by 6 bases and J by 10 bases, with 25 bases between the two germline ends. The length of the CDR3 is 15 residues. CDR3 in amino acids: CASSWATGERSHQYF. The CDR3 nucleotides read TGTGCCAGCAGTTGGGCCACCGGGGAGAGATCTCATCAGTACTTC.

The rearrangement joins TRBV6-2 or TRBV6-3 to TRBJ2-2, with TRBD1 as a possible D gene (6 bases). The CDR3 loop spans 15 amino acids. CDR1 is MNHEY, CDR2 SVGEGT, per germline. With 6 bases removed from V and 2 bases from J, the gap between germline ends came to 13 bases. CDR3 sequence reads: CASRDWTDNTGELFF. In nucleotides, the CDR3 is TGTGCCAGCAGGGATTGGACAGATAACACCGGGGAGCTGTTTTTT.

This clonotype occurred a few times. The chain links TRBV20-1 to TRBJ1-2; no clear D. This CDR3 contains 12 residues. The germline V gene has CDR1 DFQATT and CDR2 SNEGSKA (reference sequence). Trimming took 2 bases from V and 2 from J, leaving 6 bases between them. DNA of the CDR3: TGCAGTGCTAGACACCAGAACTATGGCTACACCTTC. Protein product: CSARHQNYGYTF.

The CDR3 reads CATSRDLGLYQPQHF. For the CDR3, the DNA is TGTGCCACCAGCAGAGATCTCGGGTTGTATCAGCCCCAGCATTTT. The chain recombines TRBV15 with TRBJ1-5; no reliable D call. Trimming removed 0 bases at V and 5 bases at J, with 11 bases between. In germline, CDR1 is LNHNV, CDR2 YYDKDF (reference sequence). This CDR3 contains 15 residues.

This clonotype has a count of ten or more. V usage is TRBV4-1 and J usage is TRBJ2-5, with D possibly being TRBD1 (5 bases). The CDR3 is 15 amino acids. V was shortened by 1 base and J by 0 bases, with 9 bases between the two germline ends. Germline-derived CDR1 and CDR2 are MGHRA and YSYEKL. CDR3 nucleotide sequence: TGCGCCAGCAGCCAAGTTTCGACAGACCAAGAGACCCAGTACTTC. This sequence encodes CASSQVSTDQETQYF.

The chain combines TRBV20-1 with TRBJ1-1, with a possible D match to TRBD1 (6 bases). Trimming left V 6 bases short and J 5 bases short, with 16 bases between. Germline V gene sequence: CDR1 DFQATT, CDR2 SNEGSKA (reference sequence). This CDR3 has 13 amino acids. Here the CDR3 reads CSAGIQGGTEAFF. The CDR3 nucleotides are TGCAGTGCGGGCATACAGGGCGGAACTGAAGCTTTCTTT.

This clonotype came up many times. J is TRBJ1-2 and V is TRBV29-1; unclear D gene. The length of the CDR3 is 13 residues. Trimming pared 0 bases from V and 4 bases from J, leaving 9 bases between. From germline, CDR1 is SQVTM and CDR2 ANQGSEA. Here the CDR3 reads CSVEDERGYGYTF. For the CDR3, the DNA is TGCAGCGTTGAAGACGAACGGGGCTATGGCTACACCTTC.

The rearrangement links TRBV28 to TRBJ2-1; 15 nucleotides agree with TRBD2. J lost 7 bases, V lost 6 bases, and 4 bases had no gene match. Germline V gene data show CDR1 as MDHEN and CDR2 as SYDVKM. The CDR3 is 15 amino acids. The CDR3 loop reads CASSIGTSGGNEQFF. The CDR3 DNA is TGTGCCAGCAGCATCGGGACTAGCGGGGGGAATGAGCAGTTCTTC.

This clonotype was counted a few times. The rearrangement uses TRBV20-1 and TRBJ2-7; 10 nucleotides line up with TRBD2. The CDR3 is made up of 16 amino acids. Trimming at V came to 1 base and at J to 0 bases, leaving 6 bases not matched to a gene. Germline V CDR1 and CDR2: DFQATT, SNEGSKA (reference sequence). The CDR3 bases are TGCAGTGCTAGAGTACCGGGGACTAGCGACTCCTACGAGCAGTACGTC. Amino acid sequence: CSARVPGTSDSYEQYV.

The chain uses TRBV20-1 and TRBJ1-5; D might be TRBD1 (6 bases). Germline V lookup: CDR1 DFQATT, CDR2 SNEGSKA (reference sequence). Trimming cost V 3 bases and J 5 bases, with 8 bases left between them. This CDR3 region has 12 residues. Written as DNA, the CDR3 is TGCAGTGCTAGGGAGGGGGATCAGCCCCAGCATTTT. This sequence encodes CSAREGDQPQHF.

The sample holds a few counts of this clonotype. Its ends do not fully match the called genes, so a read error is possible. The chain links TRBV10-3 to TRBJ2-5, with D possibly TRBD2 on 7 matching bases. CDR1 and CDR2 from the germline V gene are ENHRY and SYGVKD. This CDR3 region has 15 residues. The DNA for the CDR3 is TGTGCCATCAGTGAAGGGGGGGGGAACCACGAGACCCAGTACTTC. It is translated as CAISEGGGNHETQYF.

The rearrangement joins TRBV6-1 to TRBJ2-5; 7 nucleotides agree with TRBD2. The germline V gene encodes CDR1 MNHNS and CDR2 SASEGT. The J segment lost 5 bases and the V segment lost 9 bases, leaving 12 bases of the junction unmatched. The CDR3 totals 14 residues. Written as DNA, the CDR3 is TGTGCCAGTTCTCCCCAGCGGGGTGAGGAGACCCAGTACTTC. Translated: CASSPQRGEETQYF.

The V gene is TRBV14, the J gene TRBJ2-1; 7 positions agree with TRBD2. CDR3 length: 16 residues. J gave up 9 bases and V 4 bases, and 15 bases lay outside the gene matches. Germline V gene data show CDR1 as SGHDN and CDR2 as FVKESK. CDR3 loop: CASSRPGTGTNPEQFF. The CDR3, as DNA: TGTGCCAGCAGCCGCCCTGGGACGGGGACTAACCCTGAGCAGTTCTTC.

The chain recombines TRBV9 with TRBJ2-3, with TRBD2 as a possible D gene (6 bases). This CDR3 has 17 amino acids. V was trimmed by 4 bases and J by 5 bases, leaving 23 bases between them. CDR1 is SGDLS and CDR2 is YYNGEE in the germline V gene. CDR3 in amino acids: CASSLHRERVGGDTQYF. CDR3 bases: TGTGCCAGCAGCCTCCACCGGGAGCGGGTCGGTGGAGATACGCAGTATTTT.

This clonotype was detected many times. The chain employs TRBV27 and TRBJ2-7; D is ambiguous. V was cut by 3 bases and J by 3 bases, with 9 bases left in between. This CDR3 spans 13 amino acids. Germline V gene sequence: CDR1 MNHEY, CDR2 SMNVEV (reference sequence). CDR3 region: CASSLAGNYEQYF. The DNA for the CDR3 is TGTGCCAGCAGTTTGGCTGGAAACTACGAGCAGTACTTC.

The table lists this clonotype with a few counts. V usage is TRBV10-3 and J usage is TRBJ1-5; no reliable D call. Trimming shortened V by 4 bases and J by 9 bases, and 16 bases separated the two germline ends. CDR1 is ENHRY and CDR2 is SYGVKD in the germline V gene. The CDR3 totals 14 residues. The CDR3 region is CAISADKSVRPQHF. The CDR3 DNA reads TGTGCCATCAGTGCTGACAAGTCGGTGAGGCCCCAGCATTTT.

In its sample, this clonotype was seen a few times. This chain connects TRBV10-3 to TRBJ2-7, with D possibly being TRBD2 (6 bases). V lost 7 bases and J 6 bases, leaving 13 bases between the germline ends. CDR1 and CDR2 (germline): ENHRY, SYGVKD. CDR3 length: 12 residues. The CDR3 loop is CAIKFGGGEQYF. Written as DNA, the CDR3 is TGTGCCATCAAGTTCGGGGGAGGCGAGCAGTACTTC.

The rearrangement joins TRBV5-1 to TRBJ2-1; maybe TRBD2 (6 bases). Between the trimmed V and J ends, which lost 4 bases and 5 bases, there was a span of 16 bases. Germline lookup yields CDR1 SGHRS and CDR2 YFSETQ. There are 15 residues in the CDR3. CDR3 loop: CASSPRGDPNNEQFF. CDR3 nucleotides: TGCGCCAGCAGCCCCCGCGGGGATCCCAACAATGAGCAGTTCTTC. Complete variable domain (other parts from reference TRBV5-1 and TRBJ2-1): KAGVTQTPRYLIKTRGQQVTLSCSPISGHRSVSWYQQTPGQGLQFLFEYFSETQRNKGNFPGRFSGRQFSNSRSEMNVSTLELGDSALYLCASSPRGDPNNEQFFGPGTRLTVL.

The rearrangement joins TRBV7-2 to TRBJ1-2; D gene unclear. The CDR3 sequence is 14 residues long. The germline V gene encodes CDR1 SGHTA and CDR2 FQGNSA. The V and J ends lost 2 bases and 8 bases respectively, with 15 bases between them. The CDR3 sequence: CASSLRRGGKGYTF. The CDR3 DNA is TGTGCCAGCAGCTTACGACGGGGAGGAAAAGGCTACACCTTC.

In its sample, this clonotype was seen a few times. The V and J genes are TRBV29-1 and TRBJ2-2, with D possibly being TRBD1 (6 bases). Trimming stripped 6 bases from V and 4 bases from J, with 15 bases between. The CDR3 consists of 14 residues. Per germline, CDR1 SQVTM and CDR2 ANQGSEA. The CDR3 sequence: CSVASGVLTGELFF. CDR3 sequence (DNA): TGCAGCGTAGCTTCAGGGGTCCTCACCGGGGAGCTGTTTTTT.

The table lists this clonotype with a count of one. The V call is TRBV10-3, the J call TRBJ1-2, with a weak D call TRBD1 (5 bases). Germline CDR1 is ENHRY and CDR2 is SYGVKD. This CDR3 has 16 residues. Trimming stripped 6 bases from V and 2 bases from J, with 19 bases between. The CDR3 loop is CAISPGSREGNYGYTF. The CDR3, as DNA: TGTGCCATCAGCCCAGGGTCAAGAGAGGGAAACTATGGCTACACCTTC.

This clonotype was seen repeatedly, ten times or more. The J gene is TRBJ2-5, the V gene TRBV7-2; D call uncertain. Germline V lookup: CDR1 SGHTA, CDR2 FQGNSA. The V and J ends lost 1 base and 2 bases respectively, with 17 bases between them. This CDR3 is 17 amino acids long. This CDR3 is CASSLVAWRLAQETQYF. The CDR3 region has the DNA TGTGCCAGCAGCTTAGTGGCGTGGAGACTTGCACAAGAGACCCAGTACTTC. The variable domain in full, completed from reference TRBV7-2 and TRBJ2-5, reads GAGVSQSPSNKVTEKGKDVELRCDPISGHTALYWYRQSLGQGLEFLIYFQGNSAPDKSGLPSDRFSAERTGGSVSTLTIQRTQQEDSAVYLCASSLVAWRLAQETQYFGPGTRLLVL.

This clonotype has only a few counts. This chain's CDR3 is CASSLEESSYNEQFF. The CDR3 DNA sequence: TGCGCCAGCAGCTTGGAGGAGTCCTCCTACAATGAGCAGTTCTTC. This chain links TRBV5-1 with TRBJ2-1; D is unresolved. V lost 0 bases to trimming and J lost 0 bases, with 7 bases between them. Germline V gives CDR1 SGHRS, CDR2 YFSETQ. The CDR3 has 15 residues.

A few counts support this clonotype. This chain links TRBV25-1 with TRBJ2-3; possible D gene TRBD1, 6 bases. This CDR3 contains 15 residues. The germline CDR1 and CDR2 sequences are MGHDK and SYGVNS. V dropped 0 bases and J dropped 3 bases, with 10 bases sitting between them. The CDR3 DNA is TGTGCCAGCAGTGAATATTACAGGGTTACAGATACGCAGTATTTT. Amino acids: CASSEYYRVTDTQYF. The full variable domain, its missing parts supplied by reference TRBV25-1 and TRBJ2-3, is EADIYQTPRYLVIGTGKKITLECSQTMGHDKMYWYQQDPGMELHLIHYSYGVNSTEKGDLSSESTVSRIRTEHFPLTLESARPSHTSQYLCASSEYYRVTDTQYFGPGTRLTVL.

The chain carries TRBV20-1 and TRBJ2-1; D may be TRBD1 (6 bases). Germline V gives CDR1 DFQATT, CDR2 SNEGSKA (reference sequence). CDR3 length: 13 residues. V was shortened by 6 bases and J by 2 bases, with 11 bases between the two germline ends. This CDR3 is CSAWGLTYNEQFF. CDR3 DNA: TGCAGTGCCTGGGGGCTGACCTACAATGAGCAGTTCTTC.

The J gene is TRBJ2-3, the V gene TRBV5-1, with D possibly TRBD1 on 5 matching bases. Germline lookup yields CDR1 SGHRS and CDR2 YFSETQ. The CDR3 extends over 16 amino acids. Trimming removed 1 base from V and 2 bases from J, with 14 bases in between. CDR3 amino acids: CASSLSGAGPTDTQYF. CDR3 sequence (DNA): TGCGCCAGCAGCTTGAGTGGGGCAGGGCCCACAGATACGCAGTATTTT.

This clonotype was seen ten or more times. This chain connects TRBV10-3 to TRBJ2-1; 7 nucleotides line up with TRBD2. The CDR3 sequence is 15 residues long. Unmatched junction bases numbered 13, after V lost 6 bases and J lost 8 bases. The germline V gene has CDR1 ENHRY and CDR2 SYGVKD. As DNA, the CDR3 is TGTGCCATCAGGGGGCCCGGACGGGGGGTCGATGAGCAGTTCTTC. Translating gives CAIRGPGRGVDEQFF.

This clonotype was seen a handful of times. This chain joins TRBV7-6 and TRBJ2-3, with D unresolved. The CDR3 runs to 15 residues. V lost 2 bases, J lost 0 bases, and 9 bases lay in between. The germline CDR1 and CDR2 sequences are SGHVS and FNYEAQ. CDR3 region: CASSLFPVSTDTQYF. CDR3 in DNA: TGTGCCAGCAGCTTATTTCCCGTAAGCACAGATACGCAGTATTTT.

The CDR3 sequence: CASSVVSGPGEQYF. Written as DNA, the CDR3 is TGTGCCAGCAGCGTAGTTAGTGGGCCGGGGGAGCAGTACTTC. This chain connects TRBV9 to TRBJ2-7, with D possibly being TRBD2 (5 bases). Deletions cut 0 bases from V and 7 bases from J, with 14 bases between. Germline V lookup: CDR1 SGDLS, CDR2 YYNGEE. The CDR3 has 14 amino acids.